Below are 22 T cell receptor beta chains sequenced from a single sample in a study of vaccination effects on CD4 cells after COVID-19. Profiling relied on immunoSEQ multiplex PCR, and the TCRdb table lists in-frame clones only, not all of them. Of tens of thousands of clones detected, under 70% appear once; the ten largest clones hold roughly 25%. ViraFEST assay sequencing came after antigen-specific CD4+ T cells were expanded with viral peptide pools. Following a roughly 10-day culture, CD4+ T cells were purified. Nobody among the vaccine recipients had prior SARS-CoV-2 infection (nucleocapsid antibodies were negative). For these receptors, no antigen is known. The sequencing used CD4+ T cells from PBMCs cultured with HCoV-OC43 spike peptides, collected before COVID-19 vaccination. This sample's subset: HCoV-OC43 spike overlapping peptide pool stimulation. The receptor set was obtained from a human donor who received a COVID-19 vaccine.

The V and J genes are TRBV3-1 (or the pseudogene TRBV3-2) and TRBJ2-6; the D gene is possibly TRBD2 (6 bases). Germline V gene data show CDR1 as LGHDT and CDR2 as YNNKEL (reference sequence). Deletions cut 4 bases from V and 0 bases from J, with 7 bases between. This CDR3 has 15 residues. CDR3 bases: TGTGCCAGCAGCCGCGGGGTCTCTGGGGCCAACGTCCTGACTTTC. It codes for CASSRGVSGANVLTF.

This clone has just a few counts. The CDR3 protein is CASSQAGGDTQYF. DNA of the CDR3: TGTGCCAGCAGTCAAGCGGGAGGAGATACGCAGTATTTT. V is TRBV28 and J is TRBJ2-3; 9 bases agree with TRBD2. The V gene's germline CDR1 is MDHEN and CDR2 SYDVKM. The CDR3 totals 13 residues. The J segment lost 5 bases and the V segment lost 5 bases, leaving 2 bases of the junction unmatched.

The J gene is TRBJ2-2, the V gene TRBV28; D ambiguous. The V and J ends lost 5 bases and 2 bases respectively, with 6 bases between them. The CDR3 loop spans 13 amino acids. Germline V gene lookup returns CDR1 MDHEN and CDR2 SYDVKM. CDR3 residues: CASSPGNTGELFF. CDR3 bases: TGTGCCAGCAGTCCTGGAAACACCGGGGAGCTGTTTTTT.

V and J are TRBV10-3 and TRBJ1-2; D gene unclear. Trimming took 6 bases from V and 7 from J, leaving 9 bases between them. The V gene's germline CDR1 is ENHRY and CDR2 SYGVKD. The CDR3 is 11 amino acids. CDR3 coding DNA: TGTGCCATCAGGGAAGGGCGTGGCTACACCTTC. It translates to CAIREGRGYTF.

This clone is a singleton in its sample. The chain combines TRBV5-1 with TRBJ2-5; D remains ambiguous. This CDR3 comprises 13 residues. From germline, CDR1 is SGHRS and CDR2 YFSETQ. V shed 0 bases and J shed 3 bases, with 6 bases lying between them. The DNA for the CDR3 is TGCGCCAGCAGCTTGGGTCAGGAAGAGACCCAGTACTTC. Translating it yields CASSLGQEETQYF.

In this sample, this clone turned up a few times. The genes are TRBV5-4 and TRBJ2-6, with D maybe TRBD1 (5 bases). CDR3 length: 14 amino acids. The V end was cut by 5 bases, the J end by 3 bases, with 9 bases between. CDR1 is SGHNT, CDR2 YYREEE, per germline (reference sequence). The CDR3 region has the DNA TGTGCCAGCAGGCCACAGGTTGGGGCCAACGTCCTGACTTTC. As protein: CASRPQVGANVLTF. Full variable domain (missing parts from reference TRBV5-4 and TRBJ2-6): ETGVTQSPTHLIKTRGQQVTLRCSSQSGHNTVSWYQQALGQGPQFIFQYYREEENGRGNFPPRFSGLQFPNYSSELNVNALELDDSALYLCASRPQVGANVLTFGAGSRLTVL.

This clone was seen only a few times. CDR3 loop: CASSPRQGDNSPLHF. CDR3 DNA sequence: TGTGCCAGTAGTCCAAGACAGGGGGATAATTCACCCCTCCACTTT. The chain joins TRBV19 to TRBJ1-6; 9 bases line up with TRBD1. The CDR3 is 15 residues long. Germline V gene lookup returns CDR1 LNHDA and CDR2 SQIVND (reference sequence). V trimming: 5 bases; J trimming: 5 bases; junction bases outside the gene matches: 4.

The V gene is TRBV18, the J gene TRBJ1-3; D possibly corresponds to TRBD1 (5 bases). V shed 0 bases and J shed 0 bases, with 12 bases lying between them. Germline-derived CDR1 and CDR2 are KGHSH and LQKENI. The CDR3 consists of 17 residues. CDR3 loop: CASSPPIWGSSGNTIYF. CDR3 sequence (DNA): TGTGCCAGCTCACCACCGATTTGGGGGAGCTCTGGAAACACCATATATTTT.

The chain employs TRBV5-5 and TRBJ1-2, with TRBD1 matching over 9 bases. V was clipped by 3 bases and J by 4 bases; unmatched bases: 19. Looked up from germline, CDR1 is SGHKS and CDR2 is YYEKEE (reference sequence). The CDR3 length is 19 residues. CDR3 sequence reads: CASSSAGTGYLMGSYGYTF. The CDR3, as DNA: TGTGCCAGCAGCTCCGCCGGGACAGGGTATCTAATGGGAAGCTATGGCTACACCTTC.

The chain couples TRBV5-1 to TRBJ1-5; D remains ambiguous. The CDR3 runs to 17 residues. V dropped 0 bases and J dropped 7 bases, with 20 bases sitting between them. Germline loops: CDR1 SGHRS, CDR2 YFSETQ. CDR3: CASSLAPPRGQGQPQHF. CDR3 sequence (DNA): TGCGCCAGCAGCTTGGCTCCTCCCCGGGGTCAAGGACAGCCCCAGCATTTT.

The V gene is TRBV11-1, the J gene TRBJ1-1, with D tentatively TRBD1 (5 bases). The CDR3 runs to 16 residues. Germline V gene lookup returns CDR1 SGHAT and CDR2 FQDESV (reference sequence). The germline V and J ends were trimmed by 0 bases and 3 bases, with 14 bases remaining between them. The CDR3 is CASSLAIGRGDTEAFF. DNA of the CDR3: TGTGCCAGCAGCTTAGCGATAGGACGAGGGGACACTGAAGCTTTCTTT.

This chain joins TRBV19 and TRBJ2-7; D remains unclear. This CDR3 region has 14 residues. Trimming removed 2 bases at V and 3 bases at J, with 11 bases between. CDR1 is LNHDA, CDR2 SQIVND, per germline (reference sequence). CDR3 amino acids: CASSILVGNYEQYF. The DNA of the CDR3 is TGTGCCAGTAGTATATTAGTGGGGAACTACGAGCAGTACTTC.

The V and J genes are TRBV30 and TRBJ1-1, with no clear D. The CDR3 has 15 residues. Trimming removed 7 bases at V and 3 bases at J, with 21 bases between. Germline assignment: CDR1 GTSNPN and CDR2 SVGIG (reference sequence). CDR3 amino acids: CAFTRPIIGDTEAFF. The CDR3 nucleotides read TGTGCCTTCACGCGACCGATAATTGGGGACACTGAAGCTTTCTTT.

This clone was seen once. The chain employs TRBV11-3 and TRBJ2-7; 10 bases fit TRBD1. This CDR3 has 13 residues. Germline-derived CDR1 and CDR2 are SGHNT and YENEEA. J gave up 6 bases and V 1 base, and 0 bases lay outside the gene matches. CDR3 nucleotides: TGTGCCAGCAGCTTAGGGACAGGGGGCGAGCAGTACTTC. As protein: CASSLGTGGEQYF.

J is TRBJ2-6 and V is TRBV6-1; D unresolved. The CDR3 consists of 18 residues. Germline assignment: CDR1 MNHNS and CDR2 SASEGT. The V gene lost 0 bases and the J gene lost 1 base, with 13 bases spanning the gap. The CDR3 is CASSEAVRLGSGANVLTF. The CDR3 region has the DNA TGTGCCAGCAGTGAAGCGGTCCGGCTCGGTTCTGGGGCCAACGTCCTGACTTTC.

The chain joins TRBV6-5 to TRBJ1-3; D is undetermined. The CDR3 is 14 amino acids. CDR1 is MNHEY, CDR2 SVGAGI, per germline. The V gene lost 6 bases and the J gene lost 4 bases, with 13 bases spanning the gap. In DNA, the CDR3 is TGTGCCAGCAGGGCAGCGACTCAGGGAAACACCATATATTTT. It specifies CASRAATQGNTIYF.

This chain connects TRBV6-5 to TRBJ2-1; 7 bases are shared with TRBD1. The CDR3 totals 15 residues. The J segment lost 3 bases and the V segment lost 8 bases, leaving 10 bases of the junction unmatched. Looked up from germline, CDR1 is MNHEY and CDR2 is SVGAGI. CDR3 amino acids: CASANLGQSYNEQFF. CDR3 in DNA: TGTGCCAGCGCTAACCTGGGACAGAGCTACAATGAGCAGTTCTTC.

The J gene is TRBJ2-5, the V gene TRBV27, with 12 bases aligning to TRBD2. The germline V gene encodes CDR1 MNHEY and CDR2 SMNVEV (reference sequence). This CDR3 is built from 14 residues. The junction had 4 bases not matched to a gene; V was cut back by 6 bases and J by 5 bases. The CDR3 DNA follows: TGTGCCAGCAGGACTAGCGGGAGTGTGGAGACCCAGTACTTC. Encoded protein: CASRTSGSVETQYF.

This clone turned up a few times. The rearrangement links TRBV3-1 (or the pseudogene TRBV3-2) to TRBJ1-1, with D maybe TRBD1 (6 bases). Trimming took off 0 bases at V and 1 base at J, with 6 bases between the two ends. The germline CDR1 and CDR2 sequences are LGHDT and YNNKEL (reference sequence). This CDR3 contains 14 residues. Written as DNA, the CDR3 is TGTGCCAGCAGCCAAGACAGGGGGAACACTGAAGCTTTCTTT. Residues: CASSQDRGNTEAFF.

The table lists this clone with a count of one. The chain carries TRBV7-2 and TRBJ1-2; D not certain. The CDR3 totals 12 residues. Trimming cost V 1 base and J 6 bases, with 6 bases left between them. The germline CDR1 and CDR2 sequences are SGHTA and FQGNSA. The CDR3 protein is CASSLVRDGYTF. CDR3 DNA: TGTGCCAGCAGCTTAGTCCGGGATGGCTACACCTTC.

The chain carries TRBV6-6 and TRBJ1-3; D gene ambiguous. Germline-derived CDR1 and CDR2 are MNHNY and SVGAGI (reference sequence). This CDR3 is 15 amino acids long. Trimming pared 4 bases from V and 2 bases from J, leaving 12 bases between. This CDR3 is CASSSGHGTGNTIYF. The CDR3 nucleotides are TGTGCCAGCAGTTCCGGCCACGGCACTGGAAACACCATATATTTT.

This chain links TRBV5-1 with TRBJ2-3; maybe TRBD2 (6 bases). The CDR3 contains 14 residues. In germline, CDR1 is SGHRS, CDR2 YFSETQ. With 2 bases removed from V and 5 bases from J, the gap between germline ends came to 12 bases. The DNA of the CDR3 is TGCGCCAGCAGCTTAACGGGGGTTGGAGATACGCAGTATTTT. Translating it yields CASSLTGVGDTQYF.